These 25 T cell receptor beta chains were all obtained from the same sample, sequenced in a study of post-analysis software for immune sequencing data. Study-level results: About five TRBV segments were more frequent in patients than controls; TRBV5-6, TRBV5-1 and TRBV20-1 belonged to this group.

Incorporated into the TCR beta cDNA libraries were unique molecular identifiers, which served to reduce PCR and sequencing biases. TCRdb called the PCR reads again in MiXCR, with one record for every CDR3 protein. Here the sample spans about 430,000 distinct CDR3 sequences, approximately 39% being singletons. The antigens these receptors bind are not known. Sequenced: blood. The receptors were sampled from a girl aged 2-9 years with multiple sclerosis.

V usage is TRBV9 and J usage is TRBJ1-1; D is undetermined. Trimming left V 0 bases short and J 2 bases short, with 8 bases between. The CDR3 runs to 14 residues. The germline CDR1 and CDR2 sequences are SGDLS and YYNGEE. Here the CDR3 reads CASSVGTVNTEAFF. The CDR3 DNA reads as TGTGCCAGCAGCGTAGGGACCGTTAACACTGAAGCTTTCTTT.

This clonotype was detected ten times or more. The chain links TRBV6-5 to TRBJ2-5; D is undetermined. V was pared by 2 bases and J by 5 bases, with 6 bases between. The germline CDR1 and CDR2 sequences are MNHEY and SVGAGI. This CDR3 contains 12 residues. Written as DNA, the CDR3 is TGTGCCAGCAGTTACCCGTCGGAGACCCAGTACTTC. As protein: CASSYPSETQYF.

The chain uses TRBV28 and TRBJ2-1; D perhaps matches TRBD2 (6 bases). V dropped 6 bases and J dropped 6 bases, with 12 bases sitting between them. The CDR3 totals 13 residues. Looked up from germline, CDR1 is MDHEN and CDR2 is SYDVKM. CDR3: CASSLGGINEQFF. The CDR3 DNA sequence: TGTGCCAGCAGCCTCGGGGGAATCAATGAGCAGTTCTTC.

This chain uses TRBV9 with TRBJ2-3; D perhaps matches TRBD1 (5 bases). Trimming pared 2 bases from V and 4 bases from J, leaving 11 bases between. CDR1 SGDLS and CDR2 YYNGEE come from the germline V gene. CDR3 length: 14 amino acids. The CDR3 DNA is TGTGCCAGCAGCGTTCAGGGATGGGCAGATACGCAGTATTTT. This codes for CASSVQGWADTQYF.

The chain recombines TRBV27 with TRBJ1-2; no clear D gene. V dropped 0 bases and J dropped 4 bases, with 12 bases sitting between them. Germline-derived CDR1 and CDR2 are MNHEY and SMNVEV (reference sequence). There are 15 residues in the CDR3. The CDR3 loop is CASSLSQTSGYGYTF. The DNA of the CDR3 is TGTGCCAGCAGTTTATCGCAGACCTCCGGCTATGGCTACACCTTC.

The chain employs TRBV13 and TRBJ2-2; D remains unclear. Germline V gene sequence: CDR1 PRHDT, CDR2 FYEKMQ (reference sequence). The CDR3 covers 13 residues. V lost 4 bases to trimming and J lost 6 bases, with 9 bases between them. Written as DNA, the CDR3 is TGTGCCAGCAGCTCAGGAGCTGCCGGGGAGCTGTTTTTT. This encodes CASSSGAAGELFF.

This clonotype was detected a few times. The rearrangement joins TRBV28 to TRBJ2-1, with D possibly TRBD2 on 6 matching bases. Trimming shortened V by 1 base and J by 0 bases, and 10 bases separated the two germline ends. The germline gives CDR1 MDHEN, CDR2 SYDVKM. The CDR3 extends over 16 amino acids. CDR3: CASSLSAGSSYNEQFF. CDR3 in DNA: TGTGCCAGCAGTTTATCGGCGGGGAGCTCCTACAATGAGCAGTTCTTC.

This clonotype came up a few times. This sequence joins TRBV25-1 and TRBJ1-1, with D uncertain. V dropped 3 bases and J dropped 2 bases, with 7 bases sitting between them. The CDR3 extends over 13 amino acids. Germline CDR1 reads MGHDK; CDR2 reads SYGVNS. In nucleotides, the CDR3 is TGTGCCAGCAGTGACCCCCAAAACACTGAAGCTTTCTTT. Translation gives CASSDPQNTEAFF. The variable domain in full, completed from reference TRBV25-1 and TRBJ1-1, reads EADIYQTPRYLVIGTGKKITLECSQTMGHDKMYWYQQDPGMELHLIHYSYGVNSTEKGDLSSESTVSRIRTEHFPLTLESARPSHTSQYLCASSDPQNTEAFFGQGTRLTVV.

The J gene is TRBJ2-5, the V gene TRBV5-1, with 10 bases fitting TRBD2. The CDR3 covers 12 residues. From germline, CDR1 is SGHRS and CDR2 YFSETQ. The trim removed 2 bases at V and 11 bases at J, leaving 3 bases unmatched. The CDR3 sequence: CASSFLAGEQYF. In nucleotides, the CDR3 is TGCGCCAGCAGCTTTCTAGCGGGAGAGCAGTACTTC.

This chain links TRBV28 with TRBJ1-5; D ambiguous. The V end was cut by 2 bases, the J end by 7 bases, with 9 bases between. The CDR3 length is 13 residues. The germline gives CDR1 MDHEN, CDR2 SYDVKM. The CDR3 protein is CASSLRKRQPQHF. Here the CDR3 DNA reads TGTGCCAGCAGTTTACGGAAGAGGCAGCCCCAGCATTTT.

This clonotype was found a few times. The chain joins TRBV7-2 to TRBJ2-5; the match to TRBD2 covers 10 bases. Per germline, CDR1 SGHTA and CDR2 FQGNSA. The J segment lost 5 bases and the V segment lost 0 bases, leaving 6 bases of the junction unmatched. The CDR3 is 16 residues long. The CDR3 loop reads CASSLARSGREETQYF. In DNA form, the CDR3 reads TGTGCCAGCAGCTTAGCGCGGAGCGGGAGGGAGGAGACCCAGTACTTC.

This clonotype was detected only a few times. The CDR3 DNA sequence: TGTGCCAGCAGGGACTTTAACTATGGCTACACCTTC. It specifies CASRDFNYGYTF. The rearrangement links TRBV2 to TRBJ1-2; D ambiguous. The CDR3 totals 12 residues. V was shortened by 6 bases and J by 1 base, with 6 bases between the two germline ends. Germline CDR1 is SNHLY and CDR2 is FYNNEI.

The chain joins TRBV2 to TRBJ1-5; D is unclear. Trimming stripped 2 bases from V and 6 bases from J, with 20 bases between. CDR1 SNHLY and CDR2 FYNNEI come from the germline V gene. This CDR3 is 17 amino acids long. CDR3 bases: TGTGCCAGCAGTGAATGGTTGGCCGGGGTTCTCAGTCAGCCCCAGCATTTT. This encodes CASSEWLAGVLSQPQHF.

The J gene is TRBJ2-7, the V gene TRBV4-1, with 7 bases that match TRBD2. J gave up 2 bases and V 1 base, and 5 bases lay outside the gene matches. Germline CDR1 MGHRA, CDR2 YSYEKL. The CDR3 loop spans 15 amino acids. CDR3 DNA sequence: TGCGCCAGCAGCCAAGGGGCTAGCGGTACCTACGAGCAGTACTTC. Its translation is CASSQGASGTYEQYF.

The chain is built from TRBV28 and TRBJ1-5; D remains unclear. Germline CDR1 reads MDHEN; CDR2 reads SYDVKM. This CDR3 contains 13 residues. V lost 6 bases to trimming and J lost 6 bases, with 12 bases between them. CDR3 in amino acids: CASSLIESQPQHF. The CDR3 nucleotides read TGTGCCAGCAGCCTGATAGAGAGTCAGCCCCAGCATTTT.

This clonotype appeared a few times. V is TRBV5-1 and J is TRBJ1-2; the D is unclear. The CDR3 is 15 amino acids. V was trimmed by 2 bases and J by 4 bases, leaving 15 bases between them. Germline values: CDR1 SGHRS, CDR2 YFSETQ. The DNA for the CDR3 is TGCGCCAGCAGCTTCACTGACATTCTGAGCTATGGCTACACCTTC. This translates into CASSFTDILSYGYTF. The variable domain in full, with the rest retrieved from reference TRBV5-1 and TRBJ1-2, is KAGVTQTPRYLIKTRGQQVTLSCSPISGHRSVSWYQQTPGQGLQFLFEYFSETQRNKGNFPGRFSGRQFSNSRSEMNVSTLELGDSALYLCASSFTDILSYGYTFGSGTRLTVV.

This clonotype showed up just a few times. The chain employs TRBV19 and TRBJ2-7; 10 bases are shared with TRBD2. Looked up from germline, CDR1 is LNHDA and CDR2 is SQIVND (reference sequence). The CDR3 consists of 15 residues. V lost 1 base and J lost 3; bases outside the gene matches: 3. The CDR3 DNA follows: TGTGCCAGTAGTATAGCCCTAGCGGGAGTCTACGAGCAGTACTTC. Translated: CASSIALAGVYEQYF.

The chain carries TRBV6-5 and TRBJ2-3; tentative D call: TRBD2 (6 bases). The CDR3 covers 15 residues. Germline CDR1 MNHEY, CDR2 SVGAGI. V was clipped by 0 bases and J by 5 bases, with 12 bases between them. CDR3 nucleotides: TGTGCCAGCAGTTACTCGGGACTGCTAAGAGATACGCAGTATTTT. Translation gives CASSYSGLLRDTQYF.

The V call is TRBV3-1, the J call TRBJ1-5, with 7 bases aligning to TRBD1. V gave up 1 base and J gave up 0 bases; unmatched junction bases: 9. The CDR3 has 18 residues. Germline V lookup: CDR1 LGHDT, CDR2 YNNKEL (reference sequence). The CDR3 nucleotides read TGTGCCAGCAGCCAAGGTGGGACAGCTCTTTATAGCAATCAGCCCCAGCATTTT. This encodes CASSQGGTALYSNQPQHF.

This chain connects TRBV27 to TRBJ2-2; D may correspond to TRBD1 or TRBD2 (5 bases each). The CDR3 has 15 residues. CDR1 MNHEY and CDR2 SMNVEV come from the germline V gene (reference sequence). V was trimmed by 2 bases and J by 7 bases, leaving 14 bases between them. The CDR3 DNA reads TGTGCCAGCAGTTTAAGACCAGGGACCGTCGGGGAGCTGTTTTTT. It specifies CASSLRPGTVGELFF.

J is TRBJ2-1 and V is TRBV5-1; the D gene is possibly TRBD1 (6 bases). The CDR3 loop spans 13 amino acids. CDR1 and CDR2 (germline): SGHRS, YFSETQ. The V end was cut by 3 bases, the J end by 7 bases, with 11 bases between. The CDR3 DNA reads as TGCGCCAGCAGCTCCGACAGGCGGAATGAGCAGTTCTTC. As protein: CASSSDRRNEQFF. The full variable domain, rest sourced from reference TRBV5-1 and TRBJ2-1, is KAGVTQTPRYLIKTRGQQVTLSCSPISGHRSVSWYQQTPGQGLQFLFEYFSETQRNKGNFPGRFSGRQFSNSRSEMNVSTLELGDSALYLCASSSDRRNEQFFGPGTRLTVL.

The chain couples TRBV9 to TRBJ2-3; D gene uncertain. CDR1 SGDLS and CDR2 YYNGEE come from the germline V gene. CDR3 length equals 15 residues. V was cut by 1 base and J by 4 bases, with 13 bases left in between. The CDR3 DNA reads as TGTGCCAGCAGCGTAACAGCGTTGAACGCAGATACGCAGTATTTT. Translation gives CASSVTALNADTQYF.

The chain joins TRBV24-1 to TRBJ1-2; D perhaps matches TRBD1 (6 bases). The CDR3 length is 13 residues. The germline V gene encodes CDR1 KGHDR and CDR2 SFDVKD. The germline V and J ends were trimmed by 3 bases and 4 bases, with 8 bases remaining between them. The CDR3: CATSDPRGYGYTF. CDR3 in DNA: TGTGCCACCAGTGATCCCAGGGGCTATGGCTACACCTTC.

The chain combines TRBV20-1 with TRBJ1-2; D unresolved. CDR1 DFQATT and CDR2 SNEGSKA come from the germline V gene (reference sequence). The CDR3 length is 13 residues. Trimming shortened V by 1 base and J by 6 bases, and 12 bases separated the two germline ends. The DNA of the CDR3 is TGCAGTGCTAGAGGGTATTATGGGCATGGCTACACCTTC. Protein product: CSARGYYGHGYTF.

This clonotype came up a few times. The chain has TRBV12-3 or TRBV12-4 and TRBJ1-5, with D possibly matching TRBD1 (5 bases). V was pared by 3 bases and J by 3 bases, with 9 bases between. This CDR3 is 14 amino acids long. The CDR3 sequence: CASSFWGYNQPQHF. The CDR3 bases are TGTGCCAGCAGTTTTTGGGGGTACAATCAGCCCCAGCATTTT.